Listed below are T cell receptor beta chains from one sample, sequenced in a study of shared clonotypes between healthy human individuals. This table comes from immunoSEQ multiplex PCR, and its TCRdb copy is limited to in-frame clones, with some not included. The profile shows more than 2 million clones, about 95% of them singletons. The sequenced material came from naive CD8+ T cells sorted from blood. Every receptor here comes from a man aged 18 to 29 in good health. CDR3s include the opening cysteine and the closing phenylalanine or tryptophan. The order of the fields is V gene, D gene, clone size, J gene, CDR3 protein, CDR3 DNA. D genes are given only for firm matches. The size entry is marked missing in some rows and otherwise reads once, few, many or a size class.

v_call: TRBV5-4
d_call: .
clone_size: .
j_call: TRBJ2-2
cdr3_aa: CASSSTGTTGELFF
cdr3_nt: TGTGCCAGCAGCTCCACCGGGACGACCGGGGAGCTGTTTTTT

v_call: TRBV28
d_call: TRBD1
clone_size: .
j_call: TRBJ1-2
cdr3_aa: CASAIPGQIYGYTF
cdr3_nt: TGTGCCAGCGCTATTCCGGGACAGATCTATGGCTACACCTTC

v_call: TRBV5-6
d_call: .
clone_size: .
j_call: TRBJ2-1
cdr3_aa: CASSLDLPGTGYNEQFF
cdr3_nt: TGTGCCAGCAGCTTGGATCTTCCAGGAACCGGCTACAATGAGCAGTTCTTC

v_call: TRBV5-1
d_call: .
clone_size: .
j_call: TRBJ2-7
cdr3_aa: CASSLAVGSYEQYF
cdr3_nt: TGCGCCAGCAGCTTGGCGGTCGGTTCCTACGAGCAGTACTTC

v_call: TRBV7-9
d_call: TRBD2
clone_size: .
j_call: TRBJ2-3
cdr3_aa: CASSRTSGGADWTDTQYF
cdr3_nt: TGTGCCAGCAGCCGAACTAGCGGGGGGGCCGATTGGACAGATACGCAGTATTTT

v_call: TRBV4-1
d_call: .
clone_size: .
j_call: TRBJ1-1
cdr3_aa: CASSQEGYPEDTEAFF
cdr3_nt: TGCGCCAGCAGCCAAGAGGGGTACCCGGAGGACACTGAAGCTTTCTTT

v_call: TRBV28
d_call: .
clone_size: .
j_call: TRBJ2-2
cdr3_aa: CASSWGGGTGELFF
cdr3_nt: TGTGCCAGCAGTTGGGGGGGCGGCACCGGGGAGCTGTTTTTT

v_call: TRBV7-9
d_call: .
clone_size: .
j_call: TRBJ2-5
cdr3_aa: CASSLDQIQETQYF
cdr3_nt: TGTGCCAGCAGCTTAGACCAGATCCAAGAGACCCAGTACTTC

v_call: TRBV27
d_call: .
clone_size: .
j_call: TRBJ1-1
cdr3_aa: CASSPILTNTEAFF
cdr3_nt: TGTGCCAGCAGCCCAATACTAACAAACACTGAAGCTTTCTTT

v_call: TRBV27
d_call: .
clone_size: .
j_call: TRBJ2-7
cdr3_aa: CASSLFGGPYEQYF
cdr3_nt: TGTGCCAGCAGTTTATTTGGGGGCCCCTACGAGCAGTACTTC

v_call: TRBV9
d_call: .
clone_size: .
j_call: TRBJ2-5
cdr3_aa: CASSPTGPYQETQYF
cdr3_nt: TGTGCCAGCAGCCCCACCGGCCCTTATCAAGAGACCCAGTACTTC

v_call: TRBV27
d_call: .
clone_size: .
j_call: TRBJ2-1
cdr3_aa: CASSFISSSYNEQFF
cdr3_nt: TGTGCCAGCAGTTTTATAAGTAGCTCCTACAATGAGCAGTTCTTC

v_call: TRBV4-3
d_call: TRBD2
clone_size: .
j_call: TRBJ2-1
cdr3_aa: CASSNIAGGEDNEQFF
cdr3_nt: TGCGCCAGCAGCAACATAGCGGGAGGGGAAGACAATGAGCAGTTCTTC

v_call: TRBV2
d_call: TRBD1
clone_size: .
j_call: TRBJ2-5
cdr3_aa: CASSATGGLETQYF
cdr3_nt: TGTGCCAGCAGCGCTACAGGGGGCTTGGAGACCCAGTACTTC

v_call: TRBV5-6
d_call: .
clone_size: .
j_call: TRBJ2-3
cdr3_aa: CASSSLTAIWDTQYF
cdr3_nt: TGTGCCAGCAGCTCTCTTACAGCCATCTGGGATACGCAGTATTTT

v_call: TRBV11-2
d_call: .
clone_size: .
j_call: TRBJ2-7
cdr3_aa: CASSLVHGGFLSEQYF
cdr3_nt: TGTGCCAGCAGCTTAGTTCATGGGGGGTTTCTGTCCGAGCAGTACTTC

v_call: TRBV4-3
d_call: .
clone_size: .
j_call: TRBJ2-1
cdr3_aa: CASSQDGVDEQFF
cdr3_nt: TGCGCCAGCAGCCAAGACGGCGTCGATGAGCAGTTCTTC

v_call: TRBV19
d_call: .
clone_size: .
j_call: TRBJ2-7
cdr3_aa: CASSTALAGSYEQYF
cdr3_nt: TGTGCCAGTAGTACGGCGCTGGCGGGGTCCTACGAGCAGTACTTC

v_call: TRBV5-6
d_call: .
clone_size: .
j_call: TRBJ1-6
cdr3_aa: CASSLGGVNSPLHF
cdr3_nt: TGTGCCAGCAGCTTGGGAGGGGTAAATTCACCCCTCCACTTT

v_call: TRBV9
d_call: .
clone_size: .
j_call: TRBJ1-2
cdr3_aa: CASSVAQGFDYTF
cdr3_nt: TGTGCCAGCAGCGTAGCACAGGGCTTTGACTACACCTTC

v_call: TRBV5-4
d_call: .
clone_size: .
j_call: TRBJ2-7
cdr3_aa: CASSPLGGRSYEQYF
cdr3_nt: TGTGCCAGCAGCCCCCTAGGTGGCAGGAGCTACGAGCAGTACTTC

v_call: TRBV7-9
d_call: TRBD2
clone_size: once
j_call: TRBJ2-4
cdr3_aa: CASSPPGGRDKNIQYF
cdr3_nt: TGTGCCAGCAGCCCCCCGGGGGGTAGAGACAAAAACATTCAGTACTTC

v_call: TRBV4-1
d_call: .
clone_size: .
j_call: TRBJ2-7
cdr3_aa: CASSHARTSSYEQYF
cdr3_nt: TGCGCCAGCAGCCATGCCCGTACGAGCTCCTACGAGCAGTACTTC